The T cell receptor (beta chain) described here comes from a study of shared clonotypes between healthy human individuals (dated by TCRdb to the early 2020s). Study-wide context: A couple of women and a few men aged 18 to 49 years were included in the cohort. Per donor, three plates each were used for CD4 naive and CD4 memory, two for CD8 naive, and one for CD8 memory. To increase sequencing depth and limit assay-specific biases, different laboratories used diverse techniques to prepare libraries and sequence TCR repertoires. Each donor's leukapheresis produced roughly between roughly 0.85 and 9 billion PBMCs. Blood TCR repertoires of about 5 healthy adults were deeply sequenced to estimate repertoire size and the extent of clonotype sharing between individuals. Broad study findings and their caveats: Pairwise subsampling indicated that sequencing depth was expected to affect the degree of clonotype sharing among donors. Incomplete sequencing was indicated by rarefaction of sorted-subset datasets, despite the large sequencing depth. Naive subsets generally had larger estimated clonotype richness than memory subsets. Higher generation probabilities were observed for clonotypes shared by all four sorted-subset donors than for non-shared clonotypes. Because the study included a small number of donors, the genetic and exposure-history diversity represented was limited. Only blood was sampled, and tissue TCR repertoires likely differ from those in blood. When several donors were compared, the shared fraction of clonotypes was 5% to 6.5% for naive CD4, more than 3% for naive CD8, 2% to 2.5% for memory CD4, and 0.3% to 0.5% for memory CD8.

The donors were healthy, HIV-negative adults who had no recently reported acute infections or vaccinations. All donors were Caucasian adults living in Nashville, Tennessee, USA. CD4+ T cells were enriched through magnetic negative selection, after which naive cells were positively selected on CD45RA and the remaining negative fraction served as the memory subset. Blood was obtained by leukapheresis, after which PBMCs were separated by Ficoll-Histopaque density gradient centrifugation and cryopreserved in liquid nitrogen vapor phase. Analytical flow cytometry was used to check the purity and quantity of every magnetically sorted T cell population. From each sorted fraction, genomic DNA was isolated and quantified by UV absorbance on a Nanodrop 2000c. In the germline V gene (reference sequence), CDR1 corresponds to LNHDA and CDR2 to SQIVND. V lost 1 base and J lost 2 bases; the stretch between them is 10 bases long. From the cysteine up to the phenylalanine, the CDR3 has a length of 15 residues. CDR3 DNA only is kept here, 45 bases in frame from base 1.

TCR CDR3 regions were amplified from genomic DNA by multiplex PCR using the deep immunoSEQ assay. For each cell subset, the extracted genomic DNA was distributed evenly across all wells of several immunoSEQ 96-well plates, and each plate served as one replicate. For sorted subsets, around 200 ng genomic DNA, equal to 30,000 or so T cell genomes, was loaded into each replicate PCR. The purified libraries were quantified using a Qubit 3.0 fluorometer, sized with a Bioanalyzer 2100, and then quantified again using the KAPA Library Quantification kit. A separate single-read 150-cycle Illumina NextSeq 550 flow cell was used to sequence each immunoSEQ 96-well plate. As for the authors' bioinformatics: Because the immunoSEQ output held only junctional sequences and lacked quality scores, the filtering could not match the filtering applied to full-length reads. To assign V/J genes and CDR3, sequences were annotated against IMGT germline references using PyIR, a Python wrapper for IgBLAST v1.9. Reads were filtered out if the reads had weak V/J assignments (E-value above 1e-6), no CDR3, stop codons, out-of-frame junctions, or ambiguous translated residues. A V3J clonotype was defined by an identical inferred V gene, J gene, and CDR3 amino acid sequence. Percentage overlap between repertoires was computed as shared unique clonotypes divided by the size of the smaller repertoire. RTK rarefaction, the Chao1 estimator, and Recon v2.1 estimates of unobserved clonotypes were used to assess repertoire richness. Generation probabilities for all TCRbeta clonotypes obtained by the gDNA method from a handful of donors were computed using OLGA. TCRdb took over this immuneACCESS table, retaining in-frame rearrangements with V and J assigned. Such tables are incomplete; in checked studies, under half of the missing clones stem from an unresolved V gene, and the remainder is unexplained. Clone size and the V and J calls come from that table; the DNA yielded D and trimming. For this sample the table gives 300,000 to 400,000 clones, of which more than 60% were detected only once. 8.5% to 12% of the sample goes to the ten largest clones.

As for this clone: There is no known antigen for this receptor. Within one base of it there is no much larger clone, and no base qualities were kept.

The sample taken for sequencing was memory CD4+ T cells sorted from blood. The cell subset or site label, as the study defines it: CD45RA-negative fraction. This chain joins TRBV19 to TRBJ2-3, with no reliable assignment of the D segment. This TCR derives from a man younger than 40 in good health. The DNA sequence is as follows: TGTGCCAGTAGTATAGGTCAGTCGACCACAGATACGCAGTATTTT. Its protein product is CASSIGQSTTDTQYF.